Detailed here is one TCR beta chain. What it binds is unknown. A much more abundant neighbour one base away suggests this may be a read error. The source of the sample is a study of tumor-infiltrating lymphocytes in primary liver carcinoma. This CDR3 has 11 amino acids. CDR1 is SGHRS, CDR2 YFSETQ, per germline. The germline V and J ends were trimmed by 3 bases and 8 bases, with 5 bases remaining between them. Study-level findings and limits: Representation across all five tumor regions was limited to only about 7-24% of top clones. A significantly higher top-250-clone fraction was found in tumors than in blood (p = 0.039).

Unsorted bulk tissue, roughly 20-32 mg of it, served as the source for co-extraction of RNA and DNA. All patients had surgically resected primary liver carcinoma. In every tumor sample, viable tumor cells made up over 75%. With a constant-region primer, TCR beta cDNA was made from approximately 520 ng of total RNA. A slightly modified ARM-PCR protocol with three nested multiplex PCR rounds produced these TCR beta libraries. A C-beta reverse primer was combined with TRBV1-TRBV30 forward primers in the first two PCR rounds, and each round had approximately 9 cycles. TCRdb recomputed calls from the multiplex PCR reads with MiXCR, one row per CDR3 protein. Of approximately 73,000 distinct CDR3 sequences listed, approximately 70% are singletons.

This clonotype was sampled from a man aged 35 to 55 with primary liver carcinoma and hepatitis B virus infection. The V and J genes are TRBV5-1 and TRBJ1-4; no reliable D call. The specimen sequenced was liver tumor tissue from sampling region 4. Subset given: tumor region T4, right-lateral pole. The CDR3 nucleotides are TGCGCCAGCAGCTGCCGCGAAAAACTGTTTTTT. Translating it yields CASSCREKLFF.